The T cell receptor (beta chain) under discussion was sequenced for a study of T cell responses to AZD1222 COVID-19 vaccine. Study-level background: Second-dose timings of about 4 or about 12 weeks were pooled.

The protocol was immunoSEQ multiplex PCR, while the TCRdb copy is restricted to in-frame clones and leaves out a portion. The sample gives roughly 190,000 clones, around 92% of which show up once; less than 1.5% is in the top ten. V lost 5 bases and J 5 bases, leaving 15 bases between the germline ends. The length of the CDR3 is 14 residues. The germline V gene has CDR1 MNHEY and CDR2 SMNVEV (reference sequence). This receptor was obtained from an adult in good health. The sample here was peripheral blood, taken on day 0 of AZD1222 vaccination. V usage is TRBV27 and J usage is TRBJ1-2, with D maybe TRBD1 (5 bases). The CDR3 region has the DNA TGTGCCAGCAGTGCCGTGGGGGAGAGGTATGGCTACACCTTC. Its protein product is CASSAVGERYGYTF.